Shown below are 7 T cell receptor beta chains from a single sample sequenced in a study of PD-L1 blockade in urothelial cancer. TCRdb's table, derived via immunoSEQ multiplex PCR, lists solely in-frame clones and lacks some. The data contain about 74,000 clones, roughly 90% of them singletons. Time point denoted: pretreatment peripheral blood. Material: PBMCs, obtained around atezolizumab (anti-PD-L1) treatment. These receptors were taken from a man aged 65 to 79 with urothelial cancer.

This chain's CDR3 is CASREDRPNYGYTF. CDR3 DNA sequence: TGTGCCAGCAGAGAGGACAGACCAAACTATGGCTACACCTTC. The rearrangement links TRBV27 to TRBJ1-2; D perhaps matches TRBD1 (6 bases). CDR3 length: 14 amino acids. Between the trimmed V and J ends, which lost 6 bases and 2 bases, there was a span of 13 bases. CDR1 is MNHEY, CDR2 SMNVEV, per germline (reference sequence).

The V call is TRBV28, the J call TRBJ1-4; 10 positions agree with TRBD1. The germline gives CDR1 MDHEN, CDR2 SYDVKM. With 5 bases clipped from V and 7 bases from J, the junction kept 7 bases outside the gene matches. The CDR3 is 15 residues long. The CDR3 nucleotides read TGTGCCAGCAGTACACAGGGACAGGGGTTTGAAAAACTGTTTTTT. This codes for CASSTQGQGFEKLFF. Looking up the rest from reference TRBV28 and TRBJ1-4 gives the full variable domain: DVKVTQSSRYLVKRTGEKVFLECVQDMDHENMFWYRQDPGLGLRLIYFSYDVKMKEKGDIPEGYSVSREKKERFSLILESASTNQTSMYLCASSTQGQGFEKLFFGSGTQLSVL.

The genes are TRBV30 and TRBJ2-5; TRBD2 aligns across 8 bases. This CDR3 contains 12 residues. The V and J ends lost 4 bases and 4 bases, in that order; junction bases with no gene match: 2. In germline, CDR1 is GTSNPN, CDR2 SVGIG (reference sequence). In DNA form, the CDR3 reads TGTGCCTGGAATCGGGAGGGAGAGACCCAGTACTTC. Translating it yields CAWNREGETQYF.

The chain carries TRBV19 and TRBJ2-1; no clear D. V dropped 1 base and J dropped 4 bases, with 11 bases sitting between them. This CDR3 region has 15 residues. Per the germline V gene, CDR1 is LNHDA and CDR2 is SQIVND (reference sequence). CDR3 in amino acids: CASSIGQRQYNEQFF. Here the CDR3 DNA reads TGTGCCAGTAGTATAGGTCAGCGCCAATACAATGAGCAGTTCTTC. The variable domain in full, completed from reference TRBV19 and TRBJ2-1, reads DGGITQSPKYLFRKEGQNVTLSCEQNLNHDAMYWYRQDPGQGLRLIYYSQIVNDFQKGDIAEGYSVSREKKESFPLTVTSAQKNPTAFYLCASSIGQRQYNEQFFGPGTRLTVL.

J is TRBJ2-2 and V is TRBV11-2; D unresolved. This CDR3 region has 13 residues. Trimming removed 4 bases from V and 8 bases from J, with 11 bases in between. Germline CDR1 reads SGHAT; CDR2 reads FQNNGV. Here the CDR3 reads CASSSKAMGELFF. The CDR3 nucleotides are TGTGCCAGCAGCTCCAAAGCCATGGGGGAGCTGTTTTTT.

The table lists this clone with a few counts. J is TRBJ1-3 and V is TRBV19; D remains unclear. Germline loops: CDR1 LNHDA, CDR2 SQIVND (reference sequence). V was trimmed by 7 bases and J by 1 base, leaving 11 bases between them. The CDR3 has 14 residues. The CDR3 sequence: CASTGLGSGNTIYF. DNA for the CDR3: TGTGCCAGTACGGGTTTAGGTTCTGGAAACACCATATATTTT.

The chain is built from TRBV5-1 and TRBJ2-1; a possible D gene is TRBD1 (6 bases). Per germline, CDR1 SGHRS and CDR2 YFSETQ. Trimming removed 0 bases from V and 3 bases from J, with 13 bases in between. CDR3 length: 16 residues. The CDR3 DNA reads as TGCGCCAGCAGCTTGGAACAGGGCCCGCTCTACAATGAGCAGTTCTTC. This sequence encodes CASSLEQGPLYNEQFF.